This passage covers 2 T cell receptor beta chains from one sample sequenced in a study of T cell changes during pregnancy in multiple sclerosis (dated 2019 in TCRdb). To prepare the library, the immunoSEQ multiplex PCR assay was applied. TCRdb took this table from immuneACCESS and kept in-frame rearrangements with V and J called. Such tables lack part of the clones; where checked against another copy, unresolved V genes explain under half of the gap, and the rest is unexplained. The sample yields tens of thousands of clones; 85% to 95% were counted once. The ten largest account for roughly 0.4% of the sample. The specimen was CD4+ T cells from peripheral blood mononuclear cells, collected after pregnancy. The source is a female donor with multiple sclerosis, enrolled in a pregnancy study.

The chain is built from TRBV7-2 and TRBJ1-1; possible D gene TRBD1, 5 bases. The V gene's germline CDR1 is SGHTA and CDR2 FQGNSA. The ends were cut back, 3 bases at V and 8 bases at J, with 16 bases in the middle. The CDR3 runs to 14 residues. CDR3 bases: TGTGCCAGCAGCTTTACCAGACAGTTCTACGAAGCTTTCTTT. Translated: CASSFTRQFYEAFF.

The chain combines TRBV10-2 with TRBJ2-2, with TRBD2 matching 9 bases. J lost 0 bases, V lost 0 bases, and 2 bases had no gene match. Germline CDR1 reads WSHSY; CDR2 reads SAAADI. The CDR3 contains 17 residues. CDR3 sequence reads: CASSESERGANTGELFF. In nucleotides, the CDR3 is TGCGCCAGCAGTGAGTCTGAGCGGGGGGCGAACACCGGGGAGCTGTTTTTT.